This section outlines one T cell receptor (beta chain) sequence together with its context. What this receptor recognizes is not known. Base-call qualities are not available, and no considerably larger clone is one nucleotide away. Separate from the approximately 690-subject first cohort, the validation cohort of about 110 subjects was the group to which the donors belonged. This entry belongs to a study of cytomegalovirus exposure and HLA in healthy donors (TCRdb year 2017). In the study overall: According to a later analysis, the roughly 120 validation repertoires were produced on the same platform as the 666 repertoires of the first cohort. The study aimed to test whether signatures of past pathogen exposure could be identified by cataloging public T cell receptors. Along with the approximately 620-subject first cohort, a separate validation cohort of 120 different subjects was used. The study combined high-throughput TCR immunosequencing, statistical association of individual TCRs with disease status, and machine learning to predict cytomegalovirus infection status.

Trimming takes 5 bases from V and 1 base from J, and the germline ends sit 9 bases apart. The germline V gene (reference sequence) supplies CDR1 GTSNPN and CDR2 SVGIG. The CDR3 contains 13 residues, cysteine and phenylalanine counted. The only DNA kept is the CDR3, 39 bases in frame from the first base. Library preparation employed the immunoSEQ multiplex PCR assay. From the authors' description of their analysis: A statistical classification framework was built to diagnose cytomegalovirus status from the catalog of TCR beta chain sequences. The immuneACCESS repertoire file appears here via TCRdb, limited to in-frame rearrangements. These files lack a portion of the clones; in checked studies, under half of the deficit traces to unresolved V genes, and the cause of the others is not known. That table supplies the V and J calls and clone size; D and trimming were determined from the DNA. For this sample there are about 160,000 clones; approximately 89% appear just once. Of the sample, about a tenth is held by the ten largest clones.

Broader findings and caveats from the paper: The authors suggested that the approach could potentially be extended to other disease states and immunological phenotypes. The study listed 150 to 200 TCR beta chains as associated with cytomegalovirus. A later analysis had no HLA typing for the validation cohort, so co-occurrence there was scored across all 120 or so repertoires. A few of the identified cytomegalovirus-associated TCR beta chains were confirmed in vitro to be specific for cytomegalovirus antigens. Subsequent analysis determined that TCRs grouped into clusters in the first cohort also showed a tendency toward co-occurrence across the 120 or so validation repertoires, and approximately 94% of cluster scores exceeded 0. The classifier was reported to diagnose cytomegalovirus status with high specificity and sensitivity in both the original and validation cohorts. While some public TCRs were present in many individuals, most TCR sequences turned up only very rarely across donors.

Sequencing was performed on PBMCs. Here the chain combines TRBV30 and TRBJ1-5; tentative D gene TRBD1, with 6 bases matching. The receptor was derived from a woman between 18 and 30 years old in good health and CMV-seropositive. The DNA is TGTGCCTGGGCCGACAGGAGCAATCAGCCCCAGCATTTT. This codes for CAWADRSNQPQHF.